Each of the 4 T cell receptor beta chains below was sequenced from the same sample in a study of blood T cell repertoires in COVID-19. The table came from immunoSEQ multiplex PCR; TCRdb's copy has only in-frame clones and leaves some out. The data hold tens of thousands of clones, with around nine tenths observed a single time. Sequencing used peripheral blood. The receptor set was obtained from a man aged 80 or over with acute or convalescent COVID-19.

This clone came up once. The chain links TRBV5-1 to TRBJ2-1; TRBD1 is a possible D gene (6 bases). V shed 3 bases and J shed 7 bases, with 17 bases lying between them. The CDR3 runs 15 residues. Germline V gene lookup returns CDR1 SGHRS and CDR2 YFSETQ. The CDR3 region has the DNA TGCGCCAGCAGCTCTCCCGGACAGAGGTCTAATGAGCAGTTCTTC. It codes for CASSSPGQRSNEQFF.

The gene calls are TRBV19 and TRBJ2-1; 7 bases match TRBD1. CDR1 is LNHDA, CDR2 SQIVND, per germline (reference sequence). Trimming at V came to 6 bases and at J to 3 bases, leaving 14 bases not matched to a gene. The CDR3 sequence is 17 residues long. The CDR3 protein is CASRQTLETGNYNEQFF. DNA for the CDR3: TGTGCCAGTAGACAGACTCTTGAGACAGGGAACTACAATGAGCAGTTCTTC.

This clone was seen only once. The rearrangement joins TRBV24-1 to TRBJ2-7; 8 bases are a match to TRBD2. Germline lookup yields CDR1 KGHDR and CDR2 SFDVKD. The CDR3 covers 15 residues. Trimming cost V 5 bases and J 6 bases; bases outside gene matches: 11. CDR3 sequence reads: CATSAPGGRTSEQYF. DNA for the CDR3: TGTGCCACCAGTGCCCCGGGGGGGCGTACATCCGAGCAGTACTTC.

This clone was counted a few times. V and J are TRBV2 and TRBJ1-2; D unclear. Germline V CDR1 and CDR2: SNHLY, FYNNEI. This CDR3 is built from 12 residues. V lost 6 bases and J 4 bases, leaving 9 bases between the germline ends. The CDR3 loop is CASSSETYGYTF. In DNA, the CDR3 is TGTGCCAGCAGCTCGGAGACCTATGGCTACACCTTC.